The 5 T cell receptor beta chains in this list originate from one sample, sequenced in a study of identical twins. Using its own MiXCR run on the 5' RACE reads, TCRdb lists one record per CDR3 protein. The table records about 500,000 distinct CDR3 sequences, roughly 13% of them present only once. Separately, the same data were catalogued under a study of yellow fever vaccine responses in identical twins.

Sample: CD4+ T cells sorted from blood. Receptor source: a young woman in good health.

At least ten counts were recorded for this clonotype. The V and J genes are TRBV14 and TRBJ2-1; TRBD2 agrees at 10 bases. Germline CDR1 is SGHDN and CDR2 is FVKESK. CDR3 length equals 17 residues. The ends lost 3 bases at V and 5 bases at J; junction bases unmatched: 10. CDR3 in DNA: TGTGCCAGCAGCCAGTCTGGGACTAGCGCGTTTCACAATGAGCAGTTCTTC. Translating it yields CASSQSGTSAFHNEQFF.

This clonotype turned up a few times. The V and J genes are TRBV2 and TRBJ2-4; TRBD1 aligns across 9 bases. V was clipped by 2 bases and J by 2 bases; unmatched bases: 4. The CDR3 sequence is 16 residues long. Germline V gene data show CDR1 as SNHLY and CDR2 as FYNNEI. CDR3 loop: CASSELGQGSKNIQYF. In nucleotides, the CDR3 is TGTGCCAGCAGTGAACTAGGACAGGGGTCCAAAAACATTCAGTACTTC.

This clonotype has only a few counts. CDR3 loop: CASRPPGLAGNYEQYF. The DNA for the CDR3 is TGTGCCAGCAGACCACCGGGACTAGCGGGAAACTACGAGCAGTACTTC. The chain links TRBV6-2 or TRBV6-3 to TRBJ2-7; TRBD2 agrees at 13 bases. Germline V gene data show CDR1 as MNHEY and CDR2 as SVGEGT. The CDR3 is 16 residues long. V dropped 6 bases and J dropped 3; count of bases not matched to a gene: 8.

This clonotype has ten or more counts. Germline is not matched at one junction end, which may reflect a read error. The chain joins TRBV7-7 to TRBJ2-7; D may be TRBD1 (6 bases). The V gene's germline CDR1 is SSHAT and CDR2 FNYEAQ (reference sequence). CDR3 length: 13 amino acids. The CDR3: CASSPRGGNEQYF. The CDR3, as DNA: TGTGCTAGCAGCCCACGAGGGGGTAACGAGCAGTACTTC.

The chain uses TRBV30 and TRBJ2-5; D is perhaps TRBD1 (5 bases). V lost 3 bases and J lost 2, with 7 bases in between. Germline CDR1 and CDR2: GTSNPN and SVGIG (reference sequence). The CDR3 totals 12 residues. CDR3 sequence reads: CAWRGDQETQYF. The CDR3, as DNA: TGTGCCTGGAGAGGGGATCAAGAGACCCAGTACTTC.